These T cell receptor beta chains were read from a single sample in a study of blood T cell repertoires in COVID-19. Profiled with immunoSEQ multiplex PCR; TCRdb holds only in-frame clones, not every one. The table shows 250,000 to 350,000 clones, with approximately 85% occurring only once. Material for sequencing was peripheral blood. The receptors derive from a human donor with COVID-19, enrolled during active disease. The donor label of this sample is uncertain. Each CDR3 is given without its conserved first and last residue. Fields, in order: J gene, V gene, CDR3 protein.

TRBJ1-2 TRBV28 ASSPPDRVNYGYT
TRBJ2-1 TRBV5-6 ASSPGDRVYNEQF
TRBJ1-1 TRBV16 ASSQSGPNTEAF
TRBJ2-3 TRBV5-4 ASSRGGLEGDTQY
TRBJ2-1 TRBV7-9 ASSPGTSHNEQF
TRBJ1-6 TRBV7-9 ASSGTGLVSPLH
TRBJ2-3 TRBV19 ASSIAQAGADTQY
TRBJ2-7 TRBV6-6 ASTNSLGQGATEQY
TRBJ2-3 TRBV9 ASSVGSEARDTQY
TRBJ2-7 TRBV2 ASSARRLPTGQTYEQY
TRBJ1-1 TRBV5-1 ASSFGRDTEAF
TRBJ2-1 TRBV6-1 ASSEDLAALTYNEQF